Listed below are T cell receptor beta chains from one sample, sequenced in a study of shared clonotypes between healthy human individuals. TCRdb keeps only in-frame clones here, not all; method: immunoSEQ multiplex PCR. The table shows about 1 million clones, with about 70% occurring only once. Sequenced sample: memory CD4+ T cells sorted from blood. Receptor source: a man younger than 30 in good health. The CDR3 runs from the conserved cysteine through the conserved F or W.

v_call cdr3_aa
TRBV5-1 CASSGTLRTDTQYF
TRBV7-9 CASSPGLVHLPLHF
TRBV27 CASSAPRAGGLNEQFF
TRBV28 CASSLTGQTLYGYTF
TRBV5-4 CASSSLGLPQETQYF
TRBV10-3 CAISEPGLAGDTQYF
TRBV28 CASSRRSGLGGQPQHF
TRBV28 CASRLPTGDTYEQYF
TRBV11-2 CASSPRGRGNTIYF
TRBV5-1 CASSTDIYGYTF
TRBV6-1 CASTSYEQYF
TRBV19 CASTGGSSYNEQFF
TRBV5-6 CASSFGRGVRVSGANVLTF
TRBV7-3 CASRTGSGANVLTF
TRBV5-1 CASSLVGQGQTQYF
TRBV28 CASRPGSRGEKLFF
TRBV11-3 CASSAGRGETDTQYF
TRBV19 CASSLRQQSEPQHF
TRBV4-1 CASSTWEDNSPLHF
TRBV19 CASSDGLRETQYF
TRBV7-6 CASSFGTGGNSPLHF
TRBV5-6 CASSFGTGGGTGELFF
TRBV18 CASSLSRDSPYGYTF
TRBV5-5 CASSLYSGTGNSPLHF
TRBV27 CASSARGGVADTQYF
TRBV4-1 CASSLGTSGGVETQYF
TRBV7-2 CASSLGRGFREQFF
TRBV13 CASSLGLAGTYSYEQYF
TRBV5-1 CASSLAIDRVYEQYF
TRBV15 CATRPGQAFETQYF
TRBV7-8 CASSFGEWETQYF
TRBV6-1 CASSRDRGAGNTIYF
TRBV11-2 CASSLGQGALKEQYF
TRBV10-1 CASSTGVRTEAFF
TRBV19 CASSNRYEQYF
TRBV19 CASSRKVGSANEKLFF
TRBV5-8 CASSFGQGTYNEQFF
TRBV5-1 CASSLAGQGPETQYF
TRBV5-1 CASSPDGTRGEEQYF
TRBV30 CAWSPMGETQYF
TRBV25-1 CASSLNRAHGYTF